Below, 30 T cell receptor beta chains from the same sample are listed, as sequenced in a study of T cell responses to AZD1222 COVID-19 vaccine. Profiling relied on immunoSEQ multiplex PCR, and the TCRdb table lists in-frame clones only, not all of them. The sample includes about 120,000 clones, roughly 85% of them seen just once. The specimen comprised peripheral blood, sampled on day 0 of MenACWY control vaccination. The receptors were gathered from an adult in good health.

The rearrangement uses TRBV18 and TRBJ2-5; D unclear. CDR1 and CDR2 from the germline V gene are KGHSH and LQKENI. Between the trimmed V and J ends, which lost 3 bases and 1 base, there was a span of 6 bases. The CDR3 is made up of 13 amino acids. CDR3 protein: CASSPTLQETQYF. The CDR3 bases are TGTGCCAGCTCACCGACACTCCAAGAGACCCAGTACTTC.

This clone showed up just once. The chain uses TRBV28 and TRBJ1-2; possibly TRBD1 for D (5 bases). This CDR3 region has 12 residues. V shed 4 bases and J shed 8 bases, with 11 bases lying between them. Germline-derived CDR1 and CDR2 are MDHEN and SYDVKM. The CDR3 region is CASSSLGVGYTF. In DNA form, the CDR3 reads TGTGCCAGCAGTTCGTTAGGGGTGGGCTACACCTTC.

The chain carries TRBV5-1 and TRBJ2-2, with TRBD1 matching 7 bases. CDR3 length: 15 amino acids. In germline, CDR1 is SGHRS, CDR2 YFSETQ. Trimming removed 4 bases from V and 1 base from J; junction bases left unmatched: 4. CDR3 coding DNA: TGCGCCAGCAGCATGGGACAGCGGAACACCGGGGAGCTGTTTTTT. It encodes CASSMGQRNTGELFF.

The chain joins TRBV5-1 to TRBJ2-1; the D is unclear. The CDR3 is 12 residues long. Trimming pared 0 bases from V and 6 bases from J, leaving 4 bases between. CDR1 and CDR2 from the germline V gene are SGHRS and YFSETQ. Here the CDR3 reads CASSLEGNEQFF. DNA of the CDR3: TGCGCCAGCAGCTTGGAGGGCAATGAGCAGTTCTTC.

The chain uses TRBV18 and TRBJ2-7; TRBD1 might be the D (6 bases). The CDR3 runs 13 residues. Trimming pared 3 bases from V and 5 bases from J, leaving 11 bases between. CDR1 is KGHSH, CDR2 LQKENI, per germline. The CDR3 coding sequence is TGTGCCAGCTCACCTCAGGGGTTCGACGAGCAGTACTTC. It specifies CASSPQGFDEQYF. The full variable domain, completed using reference TRBV18 and TRBJ2-7, is NAGVMQNPRHLVRRRGQEARLRCSPMKGHSHVYWYRQLPEEGLKFMVYLQKENIIDESGMPKERFSAEFPKEGPSILRIQQVVRGDSAAYFCASSPQGFDEQYFGPGTRLTVT.

The rearrangement joins TRBV5-8 to TRBJ2-2; 9 positions agree with TRBD1. J lost 2 bases, V lost 4 bases, and 6 bases had no gene match. The CDR3 is 16 residues long. Germline V lookup: CDR1 SGHTS, CDR2 YDEGEE. The CDR3 protein is CASSPYRGPNTGELFF. CDR3 coding DNA: TGTGCCAGCAGCCCTTACAGGGGGCCTAACACCGGGGAGCTGTTTTTT.

The genes are TRBV30 and TRBJ1-2, with a possible D match to TRBD1 (5 bases). The CDR3 is 11 residues long. V was cut by 4 bases and J by 4 bases, with 7 bases left in between. The germline CDR1 and CDR2 sequences are GTSNPN and SVGIG (reference sequence). CDR3 loop: CAWTGSYGYTF. The CDR3 DNA follows: TGTGCCTGGACAGGGAGCTATGGCTACACCTTC. The full variable domain, in which reference TRBV30 and TRBJ1-2 provide the parts outside the CDR3, is SQTIHQWPATLVQPVGSPLSLECTVEGTSNPNLYWYRQAAGRGLQLLFYSVGIGQISSEVPQNLSASRPQDRQFILSSKKLLLSDSGFYLCAWTGSYGYTFGSGTRLTVV.

V gene TRBV4-2 combines with J gene TRBJ2-7, with D possibly matching TRBD2 (6 bases). Germline V gene sequence: CDR1 LGHNA, CDR2 YNFKEQ. V lost 3 bases to trimming and J lost 2 bases, with 14 bases between them. This CDR3 contains 15 residues. CDR3 coding DNA: TGTGCCAGCAGCCACCTCCTTACGGGGGCCTACGAGCAGTACTTC. Translated: CASSHLLTGAYEQYF.

The rearrangement joins TRBV27 to TRBJ1-2; a weak D match, TRBD1 (6 bases). The CDR3 runs to 15 residues. Trimming shortened V by 1 base and J by 5 bases, and 14 bases separated the two germline ends. Germline CDR1 reads MNHEY; CDR2 reads SMNVEV (reference sequence). CDR3 bases: TGTGCCAGCAGTTTATTGGGGGACACTGGATATGGCTACACCTTC. Its protein product is CASSLLGDTGYGYTF.

The chain carries TRBV24-1 and TRBJ2-5; 16 bases align to TRBD2. Per the germline V gene, CDR1 is KGHDR and CDR2 is SFDVKD. The CDR3 runs 15 residues. The V and J ends lost 7 bases and 5 bases, in that order; junction bases with no gene match: 3. The CDR3, as DNA: TGTGCCACCAGCGGGACTAGCGGGGGGGCCGAGACCCAGTACTTC. This codes for CATSGTSGGAETQYF.

There are a few counts of this clone. The V gene is TRBV28, the J gene TRBJ1-6, with D possibly matching TRBD1 (5 bases). This CDR3 region has 15 residues. Germline CDR1 is MDHEN and CDR2 is SYDVKM. The V end lost 6 bases, the J end lost 7 bases, and 16 bases lay between the germline ends. CDR3 amino acids: CASSSPSGGNSPLHF. DNA for the CDR3: TGTGCCAGCAGCTCCCCTTCGGGGGGAAATTCACCCCTCCACTTT. Using reference TRBV28 and TRBJ1-6 for the parts outside the CDR3, the full variable domain is DVKVTQSSRYLVKRTGEKVFLECVQDMDHENMFWYRQDPGLGLRLIYFSYDVKMKEKGDIPEGYSVSREKKERFSLILESASTNQTSMYLCASSSPSGGNSPLHFGNGTRLTVT.

V usage is TRBV7-9 and J usage is TRBJ2-4; 11 bases are shared with TRBD1. Germline V gene lookup returns CDR1 SEHNR and CDR2 FQNEAQ (reference sequence). Trimming at V came to 5 bases and at J to 1 base, leaving 4 bases not matched to a gene. The CDR3 totals 16 residues. The CDR3 bases are TGTGCCAGCAGCCTAGGACAGGGGGCTGCCAAAAACATTCAGTACTTC. Its protein is CASSLGQGAAKNIQYF.

The V and J genes are TRBV4-1 and TRBJ1-2; D possibly corresponds to TRBD1 (6 bases). Germline V gene lookup returns CDR1 MGHRA and CDR2 YSYEKL. The CDR3 totals 15 residues. Trimming removed 4 bases at V and 4 bases at J, with 16 bases between. The CDR3 bases are TGCGCCAGCAGCCCAGCCTTGCAGGGGCCCTATGGCTACACCTTC. This codes for CASSPALQGPYGYTF.

This clone was seen a few times. This rearrangement joins TRBV4-3 to TRBJ1-2; 8 bases are shared with TRBD1. Germline-derived CDR1 and CDR2 are LGHNA and YSLEER. The CDR3 contains 16 residues. V lost 0 bases to trimming and J lost 4 bases; unmatched junction nucleotides: 7. The chain's CDR3 is CASSQDVTGAGYGYTF. CDR3 in DNA: TGCGCCAGCAGCCAAGATGTGACAGGGGCTGGCTATGGCTACACCTTC.

The chain combines TRBV19 with TRBJ1-1; D not resolved. V was clipped by 0 bases and J by 0 bases, with 8 bases between them. The CDR3 runs 15 residues. The germline V gene encodes CDR1 LNHDA and CDR2 SQIVND (reference sequence). The CDR3 reads CASSIEFSMNTEAFF. Written as DNA, the CDR3 is TGTGCCAGTAGTATAGAGTTCTCCATGAACACTGAAGCTTTCTTT.

CDR3 nucleotides: TGTGCCAGCAGCCAAGGACCAATTAGGACAGGGGGGAACACTGAAGCTTTCTTT. Translated, it gives CASSQGPIRTGGNTEAFF. This chain connects TRBV4-2 to TRBJ1-1; 10 bases align to TRBD1. This CDR3 has 18 residues. With 1 base clipped from V and 1 base from J, the junction kept 9 bases outside the gene matches. CDR1 and CDR2 (germline): LGHNA, YNFKEQ.

This clone appeared a single time. This sequence joins TRBV6-5 and TRBJ1-3; perhaps TRBD1 as D (6 bases). The CDR3 is 15 amino acids. Germline values: CDR1 MNHEY, CDR2 SVGAGI. Between the trimmed V and J ends, which lost 4 bases and 2 bases, there was a span of 12 bases. CDR3 bases: TGTGCCAGCAGTTTACAGGGTAGGACTGGAAACACCATATATTTT. As protein: CASSLQGRTGNTIYF.

V is TRBV4-3 and J is TRBJ1-1; TRBD1 might be the D (5 bases). Germline loops: CDR1 LGHNA, CDR2 YSLEER. Trimming pared 4 bases from V and 5 bases from J, leaving 14 bases between. The CDR3 sequence is 14 residues long. The CDR3 here is CASSPERDGTEAFF. The CDR3 bases are TGCGCCAGCAGCCCAGAGCGGGACGGGACTGAAGCTTTCTTT.

The genes are TRBV30 and TRBJ2-7, with D unresolved. Trimming took 0 bases from V and 2 from J, leaving 8 bases between them. Germline assignment: CDR1 GTSNPN and CDR2 SVGIG (reference sequence). This CDR3 has 13 amino acids. Here the CDR3 reads CAWSVWGPYEQYF. CDR3 nucleotide sequence: TGTGCCTGGAGTGTCTGGGGTCCCTACGAGCAGTACTTC.

This chain joins TRBV9 and TRBJ2-1, with 12 positions matching TRBD1. Germline loops: CDR1 SGDLS, CDR2 YYNGEE. V was pared by 4 bases and J by 5 bases, with 7 bases of the junction left unmatched. The CDR3 loop spans 16 amino acids. The CDR3: CASSMGQGAYDNEQFF. DNA for the CDR3: TGTGCCAGCAGCATGGGACAGGGGGCGTATGACAATGAGCAGTTCTTC.

This chain uses TRBV4-3 with TRBJ2-3; unclear D gene. The CDR3 extends over 14 amino acids. Trimming removed 0 bases from V and 6 bases from J, with 10 bases in between. From germline, CDR1 is LGHNA and CDR2 YSLEER. The CDR3 reads CASSQDVTADTQYF. The CDR3 DNA follows: TGCGCCAGCAGCCAAGATGTAACGGCCGATACGCAGTATTTT.

The chain recombines TRBV5-4 with TRBJ2-4; 9 bases map to TRBD1. J gave up 5 bases and V 5 bases, and 2 bases lay outside the gene matches. From germline, CDR1 is SGHNT and CDR2 YYREEE (reference sequence). This CDR3 comprises 13 residues. Here the CDR3 reads CASRRTGENIQYF. The CDR3, as DNA: TGTGCCAGCAGAAGGACAGGGGAAAACATTCAGTACTTC.

This chain links TRBV6-2 or TRBV6-3 with TRBJ1-4; D perhaps matches TRBD1 (5 bases). V shed 5 bases and J shed 0 bases, with 7 bases lying between them. Germline CDR1 and CDR2: MNHEY and SVGEGT. CDR3 length: 14 residues. CDR3: CASSTGSTNEKLFF. CDR3 DNA sequence: TGTGCCAGCAGTACAGGATCAACTAATGAAAAACTGTTTTTT.

The chain uses TRBV2 and TRBJ2-7, with no clear D. The CDR3 loop spans 11 amino acids. V gave up 5 bases and J gave up 3 bases, with 5 bases separating them. CDR1 and CDR2 (germline): SNHLY, FYNNEI. The CDR3 protein is CASSFYYEQYF. The DNA for the CDR3 is TGTGCCAGCAGTTTTTACTACGAGCAGTACTTC.

CDR3 in DNA: TGTGCCAGCAGTTTCTCTAGGACAGGGACAGATACGCAGTATTTT. Translation gives CASSFSRTGTDTQYF. V usage is TRBV27 and J usage is TRBJ2-3; TRBD1 aligns across 8 bases. Germline values: CDR1 MNHEY, CDR2 SMNVEV (reference sequence). V shed 3 bases, J shed 3 bases, and the junction held 5 bases outside the gene matches. CDR3 length: 15 amino acids.

The chain combines TRBV27 with TRBJ1-5; the match to TRBD1 covers 7 bases. The CDR3 spans 15 residues. The V gene's germline CDR1 is MNHEY and CDR2 SMNVEV (reference sequence). After removal of 6 bases from V and 5 bases from J, the junction contained 10 bases not matched to a gene. CDR3 DNA: TGTGCCAGCAGGGGGAGGGGACAGAACTATCAGCCCCAGCATTTT. Translating gives CASRGRGQNYQPQHF.

J is TRBJ2-2 and V is TRBV5-1, with D tentatively TRBD2 (6 bases). The CDR3 is made up of 16 amino acids. Germline V gene data show CDR1 as SGHRS and CDR2 as YFSETQ. Deletions cut 3 bases from V and 1 base from J, with 13 bases between. The DNA of the CDR3 is TGCGCCAGCAGCTCCACCCGCGGGGTGAACACCGGGGAGCTGTTTTTT. It encodes CASSSTRGVNTGELFF. Based on the CDR3 plus reference TRBV5-1 and TRBJ2-2, the full variable domain is KAGVTQTPRYLIKTRGQQVTLSCSPISGHRSVSWYQQTPGQGLQFLFEYFSETQRNKGNFPGRFSGRQFSNSRSEMNVSTLELGDSALYLCASSSTRGVNTGELFFGEGSRLTVL.

This clone came up once. CDR3 in DNA: TGTGCCACCAGTGAACCAGGGGTAACGACCCAGTACTTC. This codes for CATSEPGVTTQYF. The rearrangement links TRBV24-1 to TRBJ2-5, with a weak D call TRBD1 (6 bases). Germline CDR1 and CDR2: KGHDR and SFDVKD. Trimming took 4 bases from V and 7 from J, leaving 12 bases between them. The CDR3 length is 13 residues.

The chain recombines TRBV27 with TRBJ1-4; D unresolved. Germline values: CDR1 MNHEY, CDR2 SMNVEV (reference sequence). Trimming took 0 bases from V and 8 from J, leaving 7 bases between them. The length of the CDR3 is 13 residues. In DNA, the CDR3 is TGTGCCAGCAGTTTATCGATAGGGGAAAAACTGTTTTTT. Protein sequence: CASSLSIGEKLFF.

The V and J genes are TRBV21-1 and TRBJ2-5. TRBV21-1 is recorded as a pseudogene. This CDR3 comprises 14 residues. CDR3 loop: CASPGHRIQETQYF. CDR3 in DNA: TGTGCCTCCCCGGGGCATAGGATTCAAGAGACCCAGTACTTC.